This TCR beta chain was recorded in a study of cytomegalovirus exposure and HLA in healthy donors. Points from the study as a whole: Donors were assumed by presence/absence analyses to have roughly uniform sequencing depth. With later analysis, a missense DCLRE1C variant became linked to TCR beta V- and J-gene trimming. It was only CMV serostatus that was available as immune exposure information.

Amplification used 60 Vbeta primers and 13 Jbeta primers. Sequenced by immunoSEQ multiplex PCR; TCRdb stores in-frame clones only, minus some. The sample records 150,000 to 200,000 clones, around 79% being singletons. About this clone: Its antigen is as yet unknown.

Per germline, CDR1 SGHAT and CDR2 FQNNGV. Trimming pared 5 bases from V and 3 bases from J, leaving 14 bases between. This CDR3 comprises 14 residues. V and J are TRBV11-2 and TRBJ2-7, with D perhaps matching TRBD2 (6 bases). The TCR was taken from a man aged 50-60 years in good health and CMV-seropositive. The sequenced material came from PBMCs. In DNA, the CDR3 is TGTGCCAGCAGCGTCGGAACCGGGGGCTACGAGCAGTACTTC. Encoded protein: CASSVGTGGYEQYF.